This T cell receptor (beta chain) was sequenced during a study of blood T cell repertoires in COVID-19. Clones were sequenced by immunoSEQ multiplex PCR, and TCRdb holds only the in-frame ones, with some missing. The data contain 200,000 to 250,000 clones, roughly 84% of them singletons. Per the germline V gene, CDR1 is SGHAT and CDR2 is FQNNGV. The CDR3 loop spans 13 amino acids. Trimming pared 1 base from V and 3 bases from J, leaving 6 bases between. V and J are TRBV11-2 and TRBJ1-1; unclear D gene. The TCR originated in a woman older than 75 with acute or convalescent COVID-19. The sequenced sample consisted of peripheral blood. The CDR3, as DNA: TGTGCCAGCAGCTTAGTTACGGACACTGAAGCTTTCTTT. Protein: CASSLVTDTEAFF.